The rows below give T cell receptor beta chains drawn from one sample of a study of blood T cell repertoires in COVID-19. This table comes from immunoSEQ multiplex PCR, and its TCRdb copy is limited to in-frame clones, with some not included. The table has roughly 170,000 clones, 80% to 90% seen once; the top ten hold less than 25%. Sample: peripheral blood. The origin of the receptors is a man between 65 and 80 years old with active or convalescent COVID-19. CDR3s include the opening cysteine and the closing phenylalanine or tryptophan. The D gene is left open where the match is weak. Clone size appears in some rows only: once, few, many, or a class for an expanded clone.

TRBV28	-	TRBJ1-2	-	TGTGCCAGCACCACTGGAGGGGGGGGCCCGTATGGCTACACCTTC	CASTTGGGGPYGYTF
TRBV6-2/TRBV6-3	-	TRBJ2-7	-	TGTGCCAGCAGCGCTCCAACAGGTCGTGACTCCTACGAGCAGTACTTC	CASSAPTGRDSYEQYF
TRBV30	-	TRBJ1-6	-	TGTGCCTGGAGAGGGACACTGGCCTTTAATTCACCCCTCCACTTT	CAWRGTLAFNSPLHF
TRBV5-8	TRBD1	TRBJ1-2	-	TGTGCCAGCAGCTTGAATGGCAGGGGGAACTATGGCTACACCTTC	CASSLNGRGNYGYTF
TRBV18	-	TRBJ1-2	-	TGTGCCAGCTCACCCGACAACAACTATGGCTACACCTTC	CASSPDNNYGYTF
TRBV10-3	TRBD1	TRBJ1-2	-	TGTGCCATCGGCCGACAGGGGGCTTCGGGGGTGTACTATGGCTACACCTTC	CAIGRQGASGVYYGYTF
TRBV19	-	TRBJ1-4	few	TGTGCCAGTAGTAGCGGGACGGTGGAAAAACTGTTTTTT	CASSSGTVEKLFF
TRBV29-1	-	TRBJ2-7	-	TGCAGCGTTGCCCCCGGTAACTACGAGCAGTACTTC	CSVAPGNYEQYF
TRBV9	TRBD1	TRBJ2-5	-	TGTGCCAGCAGCGCTCCCGGGACAGGGAAAGAGACCCAGTACTTC	CASSAPGTGKETQYF
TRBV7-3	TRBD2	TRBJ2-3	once	TGTGCCAGCAGCAACGGACTAGCGGGTACAGATACGCAGTATTTT	CASSNGLAGTDTQYF
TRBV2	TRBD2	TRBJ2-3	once	TGTGCCAGCAGGGGCGGACTAGCTGCTAGCACAGATACGCAGTATTTT	CASRGGLAASTDTQYF
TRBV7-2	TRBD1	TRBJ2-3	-	TGTGCCAGCAGCCCCTGGACAGGAGGCACAGATACGCAGTATTTT	CASSPWTGGTDTQYF
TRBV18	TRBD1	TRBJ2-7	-	TGTGCCAGCTCACCGGACAGGGCATCTGAGCAGTACTTC	CASSPDRASEQYF
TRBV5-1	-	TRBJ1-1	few	TGCGCCAGCAGCTTGGTCCCCCAGGGGCCCGGCCTGAACACTGAAGCTTTCTTT	CASSLVPQGPGLNTEAFF
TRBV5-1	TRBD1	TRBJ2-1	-	TGCGCCAGCAGCTTGGGGGGACAGGGGAATGAGCAGTTCTTC	CASSLGGQGNEQFF
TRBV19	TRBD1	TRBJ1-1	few	TGTGCCAGTAGTGAGGGACAGCCTCTGGAAGCTTTCTTT	CASSEGQPLEAFF
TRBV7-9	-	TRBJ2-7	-	TGTGCCAGCAGCTTAAGGGGCTCCTACGAGCAGTACTTC	CASSLRGSYEQYF
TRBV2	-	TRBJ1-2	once	TGTGCCAGCAGTGAGCGCTCGGACAGCCACGCCGGCTACACCTTC	CASSERSDSHAGYTF
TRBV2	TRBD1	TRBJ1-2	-	TGTGCCAGCAGTGTAATGACAGGGGGCGCAGGTACTGGCTACACCTTC	CASSVMTGGAGTGYTF
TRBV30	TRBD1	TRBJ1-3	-	TGTGCCTGGAGTTCTTTTACAGGGGCTGGTGGAAACACCATATATTTT	CAWSSFTGAGGNTIYF
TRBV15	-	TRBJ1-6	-	TGTGCCACCAGCAGAGATTATGGGGGCAATTCACCCCTCCACTTT	CATSRDYGGNSPLHF
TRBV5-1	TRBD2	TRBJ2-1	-	TGCGCCAGCAGCTTGGGGCTAGCGGGACCGTACAATGAGCAGTTCTTC	CASSLGLAGPYNEQFF
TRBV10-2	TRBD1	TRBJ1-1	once	TGCGCCAGCAAGACCCCGACAGGGACCAACACTGAAGCTTTCTTT	CASKTPTGTNTEAFF
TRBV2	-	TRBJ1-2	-	TGTGCCAGCAGCAGGACAGTCGAAGGCTACACCTTC	CASSRTVEGYTF
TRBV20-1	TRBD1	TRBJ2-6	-	TGCAGTGCTAGTCGAGGACAGGGGGCTGGAGGGGCCAACGTCCTGACTTTC	CSASRGQGAGGANVLTF
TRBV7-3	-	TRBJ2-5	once	TGTGCCAGCAGCGTTTACAGGGAAGAGACCCAGTACTTC	CASSVYREETQYF
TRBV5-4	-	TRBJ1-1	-	TGTGCCAGCAGCTCGGCCGGCCAGGGGAGCACTGAAGCTTTCTTT	CASSSAGQGSTEAFF
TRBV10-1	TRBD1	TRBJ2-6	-	TGCGCCAGCAGTGAGGTCGGAGTCAGGACAGGGGGAGACTCTGGGGCCAACGTCCTGACTTTC	CASSEVGVRTGGDSGANVLTF
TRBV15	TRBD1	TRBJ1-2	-	TGTGCCACCAGCAGGGTGAGGGACAGCGGCTACACCTTC	CATSRVRDSGYTF
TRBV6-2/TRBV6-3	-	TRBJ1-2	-	TGTGCCAGCAGTCGGACAGCCTATGGCTACACCTTC	CASSRTAYGYTF
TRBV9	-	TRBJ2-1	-	TGTGCCAGCAGCGCCGAGCCGGGAGAGACCTCTATCAATGAGCAGTTCTTC	CASSAEPGETSINEQFF
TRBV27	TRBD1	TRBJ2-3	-	TGTGCCAGCAGACGGACAGGCTTGACAGATACGCAGTATTTT	CASRRTGLTDTQYF
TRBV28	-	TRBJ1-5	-	TGTGCCAGCAGCCCGCCCTCGGGGGGAAGCAATCAGCCCCAGCATTTT	CASSPPSGGSNQPQHF
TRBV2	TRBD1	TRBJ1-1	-	TGTGCCAGCCGACAGGGGGCTGGCGCTGAAGCTTTCTTT	CASRQGAGAEAFF
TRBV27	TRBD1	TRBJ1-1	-	TGTGCCAGCAGTTTAAACAGGGGGGGTCTAGCTTTCTTT	CASSLNRGGLAFF
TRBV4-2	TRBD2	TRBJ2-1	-	TGTGCCAGCAAAGGAAGTAGCGGGGGGGCCAATGAGCAGTTCTTC	CASKGSSGGANEQFF
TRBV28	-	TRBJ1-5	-	TGTGCCAGCAGTAAAAAATGGGGGCTCCCGGGTCGGCCCCAGCATTTT	CASSKKWGLPGRPQHF
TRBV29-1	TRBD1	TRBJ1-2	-	TGCAGCGGCCGGGACAGTCAAGGCTACACCTTC	CSGRDSQGYTF
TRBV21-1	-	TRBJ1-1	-	TGTGCCAGCAGCAAAGCCCCACGGGAGAACACTGAAGCTTTCTTT	CASSKAPRENTEAFF
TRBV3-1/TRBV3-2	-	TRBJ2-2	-	TGTGCCAGCAGCCAAGGGGGCGGACGCGGGGAGCTGTTTTTT	CASSQGGGRGELFF
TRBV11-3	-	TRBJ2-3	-	TGTGCCAGCAGCTTAGTAGGTAGCGGAAGCACAGATACGCAGTATTTT	CASSLVGSGSTDTQYF
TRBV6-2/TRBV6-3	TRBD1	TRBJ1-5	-	TGTGCCAGCAGTTTTCGTGGGACAGGGGGACGTCAGCCCCAGCATTTT	CASSFRGTGGRQPQHF
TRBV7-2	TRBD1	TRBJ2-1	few	TGTGCCAGCAGCTCCTCTGCCGGGACAGGGGGGTACAATGAGCAGTTCTTC	CASSSSAGTGGYNEQFF
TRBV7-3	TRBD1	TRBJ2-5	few	TGTGCCAGCAGCTGGGACAGAGAAGAGACCCAGTACTTC	CASSWDREETQYF
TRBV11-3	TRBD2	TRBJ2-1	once	TGTGCCAGCAGCTGGGGCCGCGGGGGGTTCTTC	CASSWGRGGFF
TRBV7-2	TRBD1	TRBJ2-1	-	TGTGCCAGCAGCCGGGACAGGGTTAATGAGCAGTTCTTC	CASSRDRVNEQFF
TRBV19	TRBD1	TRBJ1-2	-	TGTGCCAGTAGTATAGATCCGGGACAGGGCCATGGCTACACCTTC	CASSIDPGQGHGYTF
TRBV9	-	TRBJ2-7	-	TGTGCCAGCAGCGTAGACCCGTCGAGCGAGCAGTACTTC	CASSVDPSSEQYF
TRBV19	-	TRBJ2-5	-	TGTGCCAGTAGTATAGGGAGGGAGACCCAGTACTTC	CASSIGRETQYF
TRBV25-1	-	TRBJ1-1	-	TGTGCCAGCAGTGACGACAGGACACCGAACACTGAAGCTTTCTTT	CASSDDRTPNTEAFF
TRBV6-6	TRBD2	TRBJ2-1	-	TGTGCCAGCAGTTACGGGAGACTAGCGGGAGTCGATGAGCAGTTCTTC	CASSYGRLAGVDEQFF
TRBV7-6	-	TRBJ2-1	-	TGTGCCAGCAGCGCCCGGGGTAACTTGTACAATGAGCAGTTCTTC	CASSARGNLYNEQFF
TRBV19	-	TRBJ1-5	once	TGTGCGTCAAATTCGGTGGGGCTTAGCAATCAGCCCCAGCATTTT	CASNSVGLSNQPQHF
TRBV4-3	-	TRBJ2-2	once	TGCGCCAGCAGCCAAGATCCCCGGAACACCGGGGAGCTGTTTTTT	CASSQDPRNTGELFF
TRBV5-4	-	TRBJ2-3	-	TGTGCCAGCAGCTTTCCGGGGGGCCCTAGCACAGATACGCAGTATTTT	CASSFPGGPSTDTQYF
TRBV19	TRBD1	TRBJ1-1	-	TGTGCCAGTAGTAGATACAGGGGGCAGGACACTGAAGCTTTCTTT	CASSRYRGQDTEAFF
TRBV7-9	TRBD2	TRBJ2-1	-	TGTGCCAGCAGCTATATTAGCGGGGGGGAGCAGTTCTTC	CASSYISGGEQFF
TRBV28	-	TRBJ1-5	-	TGTGCCAGCAGCAAACAGGGCTTCGGCAATCAGCCCCAGCATTTT	CASSKQGFGNQPQHF